This TCR beta chain was found in a study of cytomegalovirus exposure and HLA in healthy donors. The CDR3 totals 15 residues. Looked up from germline, CDR1 is SGDLS and CDR2 is YYNGEE. After removal of 6 bases from V and 4 bases from J, the junction contained 10 bases not matched to a gene. The study ran its PCR with 60 Vbeta and 13 Jbeta primers. The repertoire was sequenced with immunoSEQ multiplex PCR; TCRdb's copy has only in-frame clones and lacks some. The table lists tens of thousands of clones, around 66% of them singletons. This clone has a handful of counts. The chain recombines TRBV9 with TRBJ2-7; 10 nucleotides match TRBD1. The sample taken for sequencing was PBMCs. The sequence derives from a male donor in good health and CMV-seropositive. As DNA, the CDR3 is TGTGCCAGCACGAGGGGGGACAGGGGTTTATACGAGCAGTACTTC. It codes for CASTRGDRGLYEQYF.